This TCR beta chain was sequenced during a study of regulatory T cells in long-lasting Graves disease. Construction of the TCR beta libraries employed iRepertoire HTBI primers in conjunction with Arm-PCR of CDR3 regions. MiXCR was run by TCRdb on the multiplex PCR reads, yielding one entry per CDR3 protein. The table has about 470,000 distinct CDR3 sequences, 20% to 25% seen once. In this sample, this clonotype turned up many times. Its target is unknown. Broader study findings: Persistent disease preferred TRBV28, TRBJ1-2 and TRBJ2-5. Peripheral blood was the sole material, not thyroid tissue.

V dropped 3 bases and J dropped 4 bases, with 15 bases sitting between them. Looked up from germline, CDR1 is MNHEY and CDR2 is SMNVEV (reference sequence). The length of the CDR3 is 15 residues. Time point denoted: persistent/refractory GD, antithyroid drugs over 5 years with positive TRAb. Extracted PBMC RNA gave rise to the TCR library. The authors drew approximately 8.1 milliliters of peripheral blood into EDTA tubes. V usage is TRBV27 and J usage is TRBJ1-2; D not certain. The sequence was obtained from a female donor with Graves disease. The source material was peripheral blood mononuclear cells (PBMCs), sampled when the disease was refractory, from a patient treated with antithyroid drugs. The CDR3 is CASSLRTGIAYGYTF. CDR3 bases: TGTGCCAGCAGTTTGCGGACGGGGATTGCCTATGGCTACACCTTC.